This TCR beta chain derives from a study of Ad26.COV2.S vaccination and SARS-CoV-2 variants. The study's findings and limits: The study found similar non-spike TCR breadth in vaccine and placebo recipients. Vaccinees displayed broader spike-specific TCR repertoires than placebo recipients.

Germline V gene lookup returns CDR1 SGDLS and CDR2 YYNGEE. This CDR3 has 15 amino acids. The V end lost 2 bases, the J end lost 4 bases, and 12 bases lay between the germline ends. Details on this clone: Its antigen is not known.

Some clones are missing from TCRdb's copy, which holds only in-frame ones; the method was immunoSEQ multiplex PCR. Among about 350,000 clones listed, about 92% were seen once. The TCR sequence derives from a human donor who had recovered from COVID-19. This chain links TRBV9 with TRBJ1-4; D is perhaps TRBD1 (6 bases). The source was peripheral blood, collected after recovery from COVID-19. This chain's CDR3 is CASSVGGLGNEKLFF. CDR3 in DNA: TGTGCCAGCAGCGTGGGGGGGCTCGGTAATGAAAAACTGTTTTTT.